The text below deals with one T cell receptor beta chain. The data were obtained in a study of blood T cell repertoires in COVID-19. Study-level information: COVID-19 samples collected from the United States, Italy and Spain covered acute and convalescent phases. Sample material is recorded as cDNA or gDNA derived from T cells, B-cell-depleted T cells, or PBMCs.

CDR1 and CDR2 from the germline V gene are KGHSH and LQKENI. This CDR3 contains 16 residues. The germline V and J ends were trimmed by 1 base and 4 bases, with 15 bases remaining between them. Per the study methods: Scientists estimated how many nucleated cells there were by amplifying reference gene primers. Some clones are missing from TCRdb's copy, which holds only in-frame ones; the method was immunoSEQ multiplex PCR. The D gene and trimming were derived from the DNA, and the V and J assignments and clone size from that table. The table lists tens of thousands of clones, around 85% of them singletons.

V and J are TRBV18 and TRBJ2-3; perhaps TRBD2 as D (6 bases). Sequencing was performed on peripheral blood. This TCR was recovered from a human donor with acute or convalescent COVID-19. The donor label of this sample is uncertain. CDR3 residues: CASSPRGVPLPDTQYF. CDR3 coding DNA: TGTGCCAGCTCACCACGGGGGGTTCCTCTTCCAGATACGCAGTATTTT.